These T cell receptor beta chains were read from a single sample in a study of radiotherapy plus CTLA-4 blockade in lung cancer. TCRdb's table, derived via immunoSEQ multiplex PCR, lists solely in-frame clones and lacks some. This sample has some 25,000 clones, with around 70% found just once. The specimen was peripheral blood, collected from a patient treated with radiotherapy plus ipilimumab. The receptor source for this set is a human donor with non-small cell lung cancer whose response to radiotherapy plus ipilimumab could not be evaluated. CDR3s include the opening cysteine and the closing phenylalanine or tryptophan. D genes are given only for firm matches. Part of the rows lack a size; the others show once, few, many or a class for expanded clones.

V,J,size,D,DNA,CDR3
TRBV5-1,TRBJ2-7,.,TRBD2,TGCGCCAGCAGCTTGGGACTAGCGGGGGGGAGATACGAGCAGTACTTC,CASSLGLAGGRYEQYF
TRBV10-3,TRBJ2-7,.,.,TGTGCCATCAGGAGCTCGACAGGCTCCTACGAGCAGTACTTC,CAIRSSTGSYEQYF
TRBV5-1,TRBJ2-7,few,TRBD1,TGCGCCAGCAGCAAAATGGGACAGGGTACCTACGAGCAGTACTTC,CASSKMGQGTYEQYF
TRBV28,TRBJ2-4,.,TRBD1,TGTGCCAGCAGTCAGCCGGGACAGGGGGCCAAAAACATTCAGTACTTC,CASSQPGQGAKNIQYF
TRBV28,TRBJ1-2,medium-sized,TRBD1,TGTGCCAGCAGTGCCCTACGGACAGGGGGCGGGTATGGCTACACCTTC,CASSALRTGGGYGYTF
TRBV28,TRBJ2-2,.,.,TGTGCCAGCAGTTTGGCCGGACAAACCACCGGGGAGCTGTTTTTT,CASSLAGQTTGELFF
TRBV11-2,TRBJ2-1,.,TRBD2,TGTGCCAGCAGCTTGACTAGCGGGAGACCTGAGCAGTTCTTC,CASSLTSGRPEQFF
TRBV30,TRBJ2-5,.,.,TGTGCCTGGAGGGGGCTTTTTAAAGAGACCCAGTACTTC,CAWRGLFKETQYF
TRBV18,TRBJ2-7,.,.,TGTGCCAGCTCACCGCCGAGAGAAAACTACGAGCAGTACTTC,CASSPPRENYEQYF
TRBV5-1,TRBJ2-3,.,.,TGCGCCAGCAGCTCACAGGGTCCAGATACGCAGTATTTT,CASSSQGPDTQYF
TRBV15,TRBJ2-1,once,TRBD2,TGTGCCACCAGCAGAGGTAGAATAGCGGGCGGTGAGCAGTTCTTC,CATSRGRIAGGEQFF
TRBV18,TRBJ2-7,.,TRBD1,TGTGCCAGCTCACCATCAATGGGACAGGGTCTGGAGCAGTACTTC,CASSPSMGQGLEQYF
TRBV27,TRBJ1-1,few,TRBD1,TGTGCCAGCGCGGACAGGGGGGGGTTCATGAACACTGAAGCTTTCTTT,CASADRGGFMNTEAFF
TRBV5-1,TRBJ2-7,.,TRBD2,TGCGCCAGCAGCTTGGGGGGCCTAGCGGGAGGGCCTAACGAGCAGTACTTC,CASSLGGLAGGPNEQYF
TRBV4-1,TRBJ2-7,few,.,TGCGCCAGCAGCCAAGTACCTAGCTCGAGCTACGAGCAGTACTTC,CASSQVPSSSYEQYF
TRBV11-2,TRBJ1-3,.,.,TGTGCCAGCAGCTCCCCCCAATTTTACTACCTAAATGGAAACACCATATATTTT,CASSSPQFYYLNGNTIYF
TRBV18,TRBJ2-7,few,TRBD2,TGTGCCAGCTCACCAAGGCTAGCGGGAGGCAACGAGCAGTACTTC,CASSPRLAGGNEQYF
TRBV5-6,TRBJ2-7,.,TRBD2,TGTGCCAGCAGCTTGGGGACTAGCGGTTTCTACGAGCAGTACTTC,CASSLGTSGFYEQYF
TRBV6-5,TRBJ2-3,few,TRBD2,TGTGCCAGCAGTCAACTAGCGGGCAACACAGATACGCAGTATTTT,CASSQLAGNTDTQYF
TRBV5-1,TRBJ2-5,.,.,TGCGCCAGCGGCCTCGGGGGACCGAAAGAGACCCAGTACTTC,CASGLGGPKETQYF
TRBV19,TRBJ1-1,.,TRBD1,TGTGCCAGTAGTATACCAGGGGGCGCGATAGAAGCTTTCTTT,CASSIPGGAIEAFF
TRBV30,TRBJ2-7,.,TRBD2,TGTGCCTGGAACCAACCCGGGCGGGGGAGCTCCTACGAGCAGTACTTC,CAWNQPGRGSSYEQYF
TRBV19,TRBJ1-5,medium-sized,TRBD1,TGTGCCAGTAACGCGGACAGGGGGCTGAATCAGCCCCAGCATTTT,CASNADRGLNQPQHF
TRBV30,TRBJ2-2,.,TRBD2,TGTGCCTGGCAGTTGACTAGCGGGAGTCTAGCCGGGGAGCTGTTTTTT,CAWQLTSGSLAGELFF
TRBV5-1,TRBJ2-2,.,TRBD1,TGCGCCAGCAGCCCTGGACAGGGGGACACCGGGGAGCTGTTTTTT,CASSPGQGDTGELFF
TRBV6-6,TRBJ2-5,.,TRBD1,TGTGCCAGCAGTGCCCGACAGGGAGAGACCCAGTACTTC,CASSARQGETQYF
TRBV7-2,TRBJ2-2,.,.,TGTGCCAGCAGCTTCCGGTTGTGGTTTCCCGGGGAGCTGTTTTTT,CASSFRLWFPGELFF
TRBV7-2,TRBJ2-1,.,TRBD2,TGTGCCAGCAGCTCCGCGGGAGTCGGGTACAATGAGCAGTTCTTC,CASSSAGVGYNEQFF
TRBV29-1,TRBJ2-7,.,TRBD2,TGCAGCGTTGGGACGACTAGCGTGACTGTTTCAGAGCAGTACTTC,CSVGTTSVTVSEQYF
TRBV5-1,TRBJ1-4,.,TRBD1,TGCGCCAGCAGCTCTCAGGGGGCGGATGAAAAACTGTTTTTT,CASSSQGADEKLFF
TRBV15,TRBJ1-5,once,TRBD1,TGTGCCACCAGCAGAGATAGCTTGGACAGGGGGGCGTTGAGCAATCAGCCCCAGCATTTT,CATSRDSLDRGALSNQPQHF
TRBV5-1,TRBJ2-5,.,TRBD1,TGCGCCAGCAGCTCCAGACAGGGGCTGGAGACCCAGTACTTC,CASSSRQGLETQYF